This is a list of T cell receptor beta chains from one sample in a study of blood T cell repertoires in COVID-19. Only in-frame clones appear in the TCRdb table, and some are missing; sequencing was by immunoSEQ multiplex PCR. Of about 150,000 clones in the sample, approximately 88% were seen once. What was sequenced was peripheral blood. The receptors were sampled from a man between 60 and 70 years old with active or convalescent COVID-19. Both conserved end residues are trimmed from each CDR3. The order of the fields is D gene, V gene, clone size, CDR3 protein. The D gene is left open where the match is weak. Size is stated for part of the rows, as once, few or many counts, or as a class when the clone is expanded.

D gene: .
V gene: TRBV30
clone size: .
CDR3 protein: AWSVRELNTEAF

D gene: .
V gene: TRBV30
clone size: few
CDR3 protein: AWSTGAYGYT

D gene: TRBD2
V gene: TRBV9
clone size: .
CDR3 protein: ASSVLAVGTQY

D gene: .
V gene: TRBV6-5
clone size: .
CDR3 protein: ASSSLLNTEAF

D gene: TRBD2
V gene: TRBV5-1
clone size: .
CDR3 protein: ASSSAGVPYNEQF

D gene: TRBD2
V gene: TRBV19
clone size: .
CDR3 protein: ASSGGLAEQF

D gene: .
V gene: TRBV28
clone size: .
CDR3 protein: ASTLGGLARDTQY

D gene: .
V gene: TRBV7-9
clone size: .
CDR3 protein: ASSLTGISYEQY

D gene: TRBD1
V gene: TRBV5-4
clone size: .
CDR3 protein: ASSLKGTGVETQY

D gene: .
V gene: TRBV7-6
clone size: .
CDR3 protein: ASSFKLKKQETQY

D gene: .
V gene: TRBV7-2
clone size: .
CDR3 protein: ASSPGALNTGELF

D gene: .
V gene: TRBV21-1
clone size: once
CDR3 protein: ASSKFFPKGNYGYT

D gene: .
V gene: TRBV27
clone size: .
CDR3 protein: ASSLRPESYEQY

D gene: .
V gene: TRBV18
clone size: .
CDR3 protein: ASSLRTFGYT

D gene: .
V gene: TRBV19
clone size: .
CDR3 protein: ASSSSAKKLF

D gene: .
V gene: TRBV19
clone size: .
CDR3 protein: ASRPQGPGNTEAF

D gene: TRBD1
V gene: TRBV6-5
clone size: .
CDR3 protein: ASSYSNRGSSPLH

D gene: TRBD2
V gene: TRBV13
clone size: .
CDR3 protein: ASSAGTSGMSGELF

D gene: TRBD2
V gene: TRBV14
clone size: once
CDR3 protein: ASSQEAAGTSGRLVTDTQY

D gene: TRBD2
V gene: TRBV7-9
clone size: .
CDR3 protein: ASSPGLAGARTDTQY

D gene: .
V gene: TRBV5-1
clone size: few
CDR3 protein: ASSFYGGVQETQY

D gene: .
V gene: TRBV5-6
clone size: .
CDR3 protein: ASRTTGSNGYT

D gene: .
V gene: TRBV3-1/TRBV3-2
clone size: few
CDR3 protein: ASSHPQGVNSPLH

D gene: .
V gene: TRBV11-2
clone size: .
CDR3 protein: ASSPGVGNEQF

D gene: .
V gene: TRBV24-1
clone size: .
CDR3 protein: ATSAQAGSHEQF

D gene: .
V gene: TRBV4-1
clone size: .
CDR3 protein: ASRGLLRADTQY

D gene: TRBD1
V gene: TRBV29-1
clone size: .
CDR3 protein: SVGLGGQGSNQPQH

D gene: TRBD2
V gene: TRBV5-1
clone size: once
CDR3 protein: ASSLDGLAGIYEQY

D gene: TRBD2
V gene: TRBV2
clone size: .
CDR3 protein: ASSRAGTSGYNEQF

D gene: TRBD2
V gene: TRBV19
clone size: .
CDR3 protein: ASRISGSRRNEQF

D gene: .
V gene: TRBV29-1
clone size: .
CDR3 protein: SVGDKRYGYT

D gene: .
V gene: TRBV7-3
clone size: .
CDR3 protein: ASSLRLGTDTQY

D gene: .
V gene: TRBV2
clone size: .
CDR3 protein: ASSDVGGYEQY

D gene: TRBD1
V gene: TRBV27
clone size: .
CDR3 protein: ASSLSGGGQGKGQPQH

D gene: .
V gene: TRBV10-1
clone size: .
CDR3 protein: ASSETSYPYEQY

D gene: .
V gene: TRBV5-6
clone size: .
CDR3 protein: ASSSAQGRSIGGYT

D gene: TRBD2
V gene: TRBV3-1/TRBV3-2
clone size: .
CDR3 protein: ASSKVTGGLMRNEQF

D gene: TRBD1
V gene: TRBV7-9
clone size: .
CDR3 protein: ASSFYGLGTGSYEQY

D gene: .
V gene: TRBV5-6
clone size: .
CDR3 protein: ASSLAAGAADTQY

D gene: .
V gene: TRBV10-3
clone size: .
CDR3 protein: AISQKERDEQY

D gene: .
V gene: TRBV9
clone size: .
CDR3 protein: ASSVQTGVGNTIY

D gene: .
V gene: TRBV7-9
clone size: .
CDR3 protein: ASSPGDSNQPQH

D gene: .
V gene: TRBV6-4
clone size: .
CDR3 protein: ASSVREGTDTQY

D gene: .
V gene: TRBV20-1
clone size: .
CDR3 protein: SASPVRGWYTGELF

D gene: TRBD2
V gene: TRBV18
clone size: .
CDR3 protein: ASSTELAGGASSYNEQF